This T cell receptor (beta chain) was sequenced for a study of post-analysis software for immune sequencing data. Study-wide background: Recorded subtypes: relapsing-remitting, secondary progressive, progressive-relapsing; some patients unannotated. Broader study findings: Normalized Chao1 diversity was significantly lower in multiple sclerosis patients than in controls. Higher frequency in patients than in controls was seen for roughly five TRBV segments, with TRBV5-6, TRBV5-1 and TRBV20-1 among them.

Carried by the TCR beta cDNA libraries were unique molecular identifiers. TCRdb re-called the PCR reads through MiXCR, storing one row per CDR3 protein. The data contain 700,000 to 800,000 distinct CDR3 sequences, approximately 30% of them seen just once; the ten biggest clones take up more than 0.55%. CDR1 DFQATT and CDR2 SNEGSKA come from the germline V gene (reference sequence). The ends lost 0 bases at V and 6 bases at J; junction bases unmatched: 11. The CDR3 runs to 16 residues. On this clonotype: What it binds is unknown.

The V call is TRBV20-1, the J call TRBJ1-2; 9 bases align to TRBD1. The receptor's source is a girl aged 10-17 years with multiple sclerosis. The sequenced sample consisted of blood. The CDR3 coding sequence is TGCAGTGCTAGAGACGGCTCCCGGACAGGGGTTCATGGCTACACCTTC. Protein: CSARDGSRTGVHGYTF.